Shown below are 17 T cell receptor beta chains from a single sample sequenced in a study of blood T cell repertoires in COVID-19. Clones were sequenced by immunoSEQ multiplex PCR, and TCRdb holds only the in-frame ones, with some missing. Seen here are 110,000 to 150,000 clones, 88% observed once, and the top ten hold around 1.9%. The sequencing input was peripheral blood. These receptors were taken from a man between 65 and 79 years old with acute or convalescent COVID-19.

V usage is TRBV24-1 and J usage is TRBJ2-2; possible D gene TRBD1, 6 bases. V lost 12 bases, J lost 1 base, and 14 bases lay in between. The germline gives CDR1 KGHDR, CDR2 SFDVKD. The CDR3 is 14 amino acids. CDR3 DNA: TGTGCCGTTCAACCGGGACAGAACACCGGGGAGCTGTTTTTT. The encoded protein is CAVQPGQNTGELFF.

J is TRBJ2-7 and V is TRBV11-2; D not certain. V dropped 6 bases and J dropped 1 base, with 10 bases sitting between them. There are 13 residues in the CDR3. Germline assignment: CDR1 SGHAT and CDR2 FQNNGV. CDR3 sequence (DNA): TGTGCCAGCAGGTCGTTGCAGTCCTACGAGCAGTACTTC. Its translation: CASRSLQSYEQYF.

This clone was seen a few times. The chain is built from TRBV28 and TRBJ1-2; 9 positions agree with TRBD1. The germline V gene encodes CDR1 MDHEN and CDR2 SYDVKM. Trimming removed 5 bases from V and 3 bases from J; junction bases left unmatched: 10. The CDR3 loop spans 16 amino acids. CDR3 residues: CASSRDTGGADYGYTF. CDR3 DNA sequence: TGTGCCAGCAGTCGAGATACAGGGGGCGCAGACTATGGCTACACCTTC.

The chain is built from TRBV19 and TRBJ2-5; 9 bases align to TRBD2. Germline-derived CDR1 and CDR2 are LNHDA and SQIVND (reference sequence). This CDR3 is 15 amino acids long. V was clipped by 5 bases and J by 5 bases; unmatched bases: 9. The CDR3, as DNA: TGTGCCAGTAGTGACGGACTAGCGTGGAGGGAGACCCAGTACTTC. Translating it yields CASSDGLAWRETQYF.

The chain links TRBV29-1 to TRBJ1-3, with 10 positions matching TRBD1. Germline values: CDR1 SQVTM, CDR2 ANQGSEA. The CDR3 totals 15 residues. V lost 0 bases and J lost 4; bases outside the gene matches: 3. This CDR3 is CSVEDRDRGGNTIYF. CDR3 bases: TGCAGCGTTGAAGATCGGGACAGGGGAGGAAACACCATATATTTT.

This chain uses TRBV20-1 with TRBJ2-7; D unclear. Germline assignment: CDR1 DFQATT and CDR2 SNEGSKA (reference sequence). The CDR3 extends over 11 amino acids. V shed 4 bases and J shed 6 bases, with 10 bases lying between them. The CDR3 spells CSATYGREQYF. In nucleotides, the CDR3 is TGCAGTGCTACCTATGGGCGCGAGCAGTACTTC.

The rearrangement joins TRBV20-1 to TRBJ2-1; D ambiguous. Deletions cut 6 bases from V and 7 bases from J, with 10 bases between. CDR1 and CDR2 (germline): DFQATT, SNEGSKA (reference sequence). This CDR3 spans 11 amino acids. In nucleotides, the CDR3 is TGCAGTGCGCCCACTAATAATGAGCAGTTCTTC. It yields the protein CSAPTNNEQFF.

The gene calls are TRBV13 and TRBJ2-1, with 9 bases fitting TRBD1. The CDR3 extends over 17 amino acids. V dropped 5 bases and J dropped 5; count of bases not matched to a gene: 13. Germline CDR1 and CDR2: PRHDT and FYEKMQ (reference sequence). The CDR3: CASSRQGVKTYNNEQFF. CDR3 DNA: TGTGCCAGCAGCCGACAGGGGGTTAAAACCTACAACAATGAGCAGTTCTTC.

J is TRBJ2-1 and V is TRBV5-4, with D maybe TRBD2 (5 bases). The CDR3 has 16 residues. Germline loops: CDR1 SGHNT, CDR2 YYREEE (reference sequence). Trimming stripped 3 bases from V and 2 bases from J, with 15 bases between. This CDR3 reads CASSYPSSTTYNEQFF. The CDR3, as DNA: TGTGCCAGCAGCTATCCCTCCTCGACTACCTACAATGAGCAGTTCTTC.

The chain couples TRBV7-9 to TRBJ1-2; D remains ambiguous. V was clipped by 5 bases and J by 4 bases, with 11 bases between them. The CDR3 extends over 13 amino acids. Germline CDR1 reads SEHNR; CDR2 reads FQNEAQ (reference sequence). CDR3 in DNA: TGTGCCAGCAGCCTTGTGGAGGGCTATGGCTACACCTTC. This translates into CASSLVEGYGYTF.

The chain carries TRBV6-6 and TRBJ2-2; 8 nucleotides match TRBD2. The CDR3 loop spans 14 amino acids. Germline V gene data show CDR1 as MNHNY and CDR2 as SVGAGI (reference sequence). The V gene end was trimmed by 8 bases and the J gene end by 0 bases; junction bases not matched to a gene: 2. Here the CDR3 reads CASGSGANTGELFF. The CDR3 DNA reads as TGTGCCAGCGGTAGCGGGGCGAACACCGGGGAGCTGTTTTTT.

The gene calls are TRBV5-6 and TRBJ1-6; 9 positions agree with TRBD1. The J segment lost 7 bases and the V segment lost 4 bases, leaving 6 bases of the junction unmatched. This CDR3 contains 15 residues. The germline V gene encodes CDR1 SGHDT and CDR2 YYEEEE. For the CDR3, the DNA is TGTGCCAGCAGCATTGGACAGGGGCAAAATTCACCCCTCCACTTT. Translation gives CASSIGQGQNSPLHF.

The chain employs TRBV9 and TRBJ2-1; the match to TRBD2 covers 13 bases. The CDR3 consists of 17 residues. J gave up 2 bases and V 3 bases, and 5 bases lay outside the gene matches. Germline CDR1 is SGDLS and CDR2 is YYNGEE. The CDR3 sequence is CASSAYGTSGTYNEQFF. CDR3 bases: TGTGCCAGCAGCGCCTATGGGACTAGCGGGACCTACAATGAGCAGTTCTTC.

V is TRBV7-2 and J is TRBJ2-7; no reliable D call. V lost 2 bases and J 6 bases, leaving 11 bases between the germline ends. Germline CDR1 SGHTA, CDR2 FQGNSA. The CDR3 extends over 13 amino acids. The CDR3 DNA follows: TGTGCCAGCAGCTTAACTGCGGTAGGCGAGCAGTACTTC. The encoded protein is CASSLTAVGEQYF. Filled out from reference TRBV7-2 and TRBJ2-7, the complete variable domain reads GAGVSQSPSNKVTEKGKDVELRCDPISGHTALYWYRQSLGQGLEFLIYFQGNSAPDKSGLPSDRFSAERTGGSVSTLTIQRTQQEDSAVYLCASSLTAVGEQYFGPGTRLTVT.

The chain links TRBV14 to TRBJ2-5, with D hard to call. V dropped 2 bases and J dropped 9 bases, with 13 bases sitting between them. Germline-derived CDR1 and CDR2 are SGHDN and FVKESK. This CDR3 is built from 13 residues. The CDR3 bases are TGTGCCAGCAGCCAATCTACCCATTCGCCCCAGTACTTC. It encodes CASSQSTHSPQYF.

The chain has TRBV2 and TRBJ1-5; no clear D. Germline V gives CDR1 SNHLY, CDR2 FYNNEI. The CDR3 is 16 amino acids. V dropped 6 bases and J dropped 0 bases, with 15 bases sitting between them. The chain's CDR3 is CASSLIPGNSNQPQHF. CDR3 DNA sequence: TGTGCCAGCAGCCTAATTCCGGGAAATAGCAATCAGCCCCAGCATTTT.

This clone showed up just once. The V gene is TRBV7-9, the J gene TRBJ2-2; TRBD2 aligns across 11 bases. The J segment lost 0 bases and the V segment lost 1 base, leaving 1 base of the junction unmatched. CDR1 is SEHNR, CDR2 FQNEAQ, per germline (reference sequence). The CDR3 consists of 17 residues. DNA for the CDR3: TGTGCCAGCAGCTTAGGGGGACTAGCGGCGAACACCGGGGAGCTGTTTTTT. Translation: CASSLGGLAANTGELFF.